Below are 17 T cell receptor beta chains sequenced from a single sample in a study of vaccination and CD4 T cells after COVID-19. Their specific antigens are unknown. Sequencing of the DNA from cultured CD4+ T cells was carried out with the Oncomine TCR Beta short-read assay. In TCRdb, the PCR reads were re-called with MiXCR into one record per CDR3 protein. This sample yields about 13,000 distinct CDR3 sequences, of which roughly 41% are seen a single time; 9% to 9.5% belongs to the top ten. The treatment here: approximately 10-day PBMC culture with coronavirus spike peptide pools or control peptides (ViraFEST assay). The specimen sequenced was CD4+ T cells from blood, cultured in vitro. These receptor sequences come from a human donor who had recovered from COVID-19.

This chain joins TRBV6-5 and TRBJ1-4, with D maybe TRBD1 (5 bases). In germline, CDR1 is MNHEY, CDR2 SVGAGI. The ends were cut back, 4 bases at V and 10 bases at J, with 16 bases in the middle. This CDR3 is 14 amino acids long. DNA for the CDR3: TGTGCCAGCAGTTCTACAGGAAGGGTCAGAAAACTGTTTTTT. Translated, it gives CASSSTGRVRKLFF.

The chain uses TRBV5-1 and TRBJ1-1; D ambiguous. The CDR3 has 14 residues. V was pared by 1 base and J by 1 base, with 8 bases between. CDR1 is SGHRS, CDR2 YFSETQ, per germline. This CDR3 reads CASSLLGTNTEAFF. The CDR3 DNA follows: TGCGCCAGCAGCTTGTTGGGCACGAACACTGAAGCTTTCTTT.

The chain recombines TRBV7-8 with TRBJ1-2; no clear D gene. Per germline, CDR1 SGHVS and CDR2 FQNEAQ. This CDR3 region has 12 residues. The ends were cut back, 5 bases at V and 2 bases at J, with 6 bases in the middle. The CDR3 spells CASSPGNYGYTF. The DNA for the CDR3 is TGTGCCAGCAGCCCGGGAAACTATGGCTACACCTTC. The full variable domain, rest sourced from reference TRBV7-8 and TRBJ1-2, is GAGVSQSPRYKVAKRGQDVALRCDPISGHVSLFWYQQALGQGPEFLTYFQNEAQLDKSGLPSDRFFAERPEGSVSTLKIQRTQQEDSAVYLCASSPGNYGYTFGSGTRLTVV.

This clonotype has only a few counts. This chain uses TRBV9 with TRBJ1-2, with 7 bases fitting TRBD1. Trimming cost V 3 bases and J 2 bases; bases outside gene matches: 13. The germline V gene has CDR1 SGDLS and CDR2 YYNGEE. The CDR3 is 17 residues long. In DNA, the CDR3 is TGTGCCAGCAGCGGTAACCGGGACAGATATCTCAACTATGGCTACACCTTC. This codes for CASSGNRDRYLNYGYTF. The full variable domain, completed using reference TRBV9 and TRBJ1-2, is DSGVTQTPKHLITATGQRVTLRCSPRSGDLSVYWYQQSLDQGLQFLIQYYNGEERAKGNILERFSAQQFPDLHSELNLSSLELGDSALYFCASSGNRDRYLNYGYTFGSGTRLTVV.

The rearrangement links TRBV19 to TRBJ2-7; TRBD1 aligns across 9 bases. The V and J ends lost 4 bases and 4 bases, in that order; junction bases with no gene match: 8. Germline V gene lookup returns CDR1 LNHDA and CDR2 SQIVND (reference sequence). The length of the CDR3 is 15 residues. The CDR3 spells CASSTTDRGRYEQYF. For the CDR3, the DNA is TGTGCCAGTAGTACCACGGACAGGGGTCGGTACGAGCAGTACTTC. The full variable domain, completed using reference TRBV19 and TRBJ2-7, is DGGITQSPKYLFRKEGQNVTLSCEQNLNHDAMYWYRQDPGQGLRLIYYSQIVNDFQKGDIAEGYSVSREKKESFPLTVTSAQKNPTAFYLCASSTTDRGRYEQYFGPGTRLTVT.

CDR3 coding DNA: TGCGCCAGCAGCTTGGGACTAGCGGGAGGGGAAGATACGCAGTATTTT. It yields the protein CASSLGLAGGEDTQYF. The chain joins TRBV5-1 to TRBJ2-3, with 14 bases identical to TRBD2. Trimming cost V 0 bases and J 5 bases; bases outside gene matches: 2. The germline V gene has CDR1 SGHRS and CDR2 YFSETQ. The CDR3 has 16 amino acids.

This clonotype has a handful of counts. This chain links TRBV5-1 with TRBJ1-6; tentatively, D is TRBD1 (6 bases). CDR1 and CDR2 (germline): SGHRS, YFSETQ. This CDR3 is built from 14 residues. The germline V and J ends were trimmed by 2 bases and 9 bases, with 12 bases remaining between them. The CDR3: CASSLQGSGSPLHF. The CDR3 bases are TGCGCCAGCAGCTTACAGGGATCGGGTTCACCCCTCCACTTT.

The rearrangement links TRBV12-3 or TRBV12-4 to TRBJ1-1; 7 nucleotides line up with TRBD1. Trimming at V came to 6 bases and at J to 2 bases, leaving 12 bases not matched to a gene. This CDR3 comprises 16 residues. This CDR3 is CASSQQTGPVNTEAFF. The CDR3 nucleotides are TGTGCCAGCAGCCAACAGACAGGGCCGGTCAACACTGAAGCTTTCTTT.

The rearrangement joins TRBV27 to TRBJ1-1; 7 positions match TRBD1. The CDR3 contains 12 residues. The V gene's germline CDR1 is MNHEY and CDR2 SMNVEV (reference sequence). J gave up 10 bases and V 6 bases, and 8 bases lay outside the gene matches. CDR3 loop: CASRPMTGRAFF. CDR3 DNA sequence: TGTGCCAGCAGGCCTATGACAGGGAGAGCTTTCTTT.

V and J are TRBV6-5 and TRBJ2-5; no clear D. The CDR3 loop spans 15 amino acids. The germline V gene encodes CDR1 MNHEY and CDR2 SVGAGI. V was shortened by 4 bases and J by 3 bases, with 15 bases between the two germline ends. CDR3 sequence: CASSSPAGSKETQYF. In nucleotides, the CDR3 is TGTGCCAGCAGTTCCCCAGCCGGGTCGAAAGAGACCCAGTACTTC.

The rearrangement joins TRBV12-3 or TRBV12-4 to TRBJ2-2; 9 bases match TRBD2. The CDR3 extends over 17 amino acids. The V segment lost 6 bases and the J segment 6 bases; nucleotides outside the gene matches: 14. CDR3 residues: CASSPPSSGRLAGELFF. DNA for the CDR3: TGTGCCAGCAGCCCCCCTTCCAGCGGGAGGCTCGCCGGGGAGCTGTTTTTT.

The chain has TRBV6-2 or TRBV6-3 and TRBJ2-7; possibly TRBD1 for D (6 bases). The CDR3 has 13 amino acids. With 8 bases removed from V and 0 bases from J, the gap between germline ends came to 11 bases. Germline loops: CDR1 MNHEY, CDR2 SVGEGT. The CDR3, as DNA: TGTGCCAGCGCCGGGACAAACTCCTACGAGCAGTACTTC. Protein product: CASAGTNSYEQYF.

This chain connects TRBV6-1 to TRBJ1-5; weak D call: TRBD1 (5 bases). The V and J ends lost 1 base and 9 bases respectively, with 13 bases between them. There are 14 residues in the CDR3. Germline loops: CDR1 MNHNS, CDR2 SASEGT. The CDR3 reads CASSEDGGSRPQHF. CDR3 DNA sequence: TGTGCCAGCAGTGAAGACGGGGGTAGTAGGCCCCAGCATTTT.

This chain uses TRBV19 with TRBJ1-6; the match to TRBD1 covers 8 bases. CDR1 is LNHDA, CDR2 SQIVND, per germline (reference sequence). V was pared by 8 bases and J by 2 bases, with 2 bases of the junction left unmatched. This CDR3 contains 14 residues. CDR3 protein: CASSGQAYNSPLHF. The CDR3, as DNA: TGTGCCAGTTCGGGACAGGCCTATAATTCACCCCTCCACTTT. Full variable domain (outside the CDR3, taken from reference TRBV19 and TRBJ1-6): DGGITQSPKYLFRKEGQNVTLSCEQNLNHDAMYWYRQDPGQGLRLIYYSQIVNDFQKGDIAEGYSVSREKKESFPLTVTSAQKNPTAFYLCASSGQAYNSPLHFGNGTRLTVT.

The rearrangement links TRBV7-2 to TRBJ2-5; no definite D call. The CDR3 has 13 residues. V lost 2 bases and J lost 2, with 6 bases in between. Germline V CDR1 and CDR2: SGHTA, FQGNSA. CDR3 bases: TGTGCCAGCAGCTTACCGTTACAAGAGACCCAGTACTTC. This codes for CASSLPLQETQYF.

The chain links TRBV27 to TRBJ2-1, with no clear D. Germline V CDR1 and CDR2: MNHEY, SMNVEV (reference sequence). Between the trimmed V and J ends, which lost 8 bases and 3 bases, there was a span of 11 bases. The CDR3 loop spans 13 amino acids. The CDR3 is CASQAAVYNEQFF. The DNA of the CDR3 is TGTGCCAGCCAAGCTGCCGTCTACAATGAGCAGTTCTTC.

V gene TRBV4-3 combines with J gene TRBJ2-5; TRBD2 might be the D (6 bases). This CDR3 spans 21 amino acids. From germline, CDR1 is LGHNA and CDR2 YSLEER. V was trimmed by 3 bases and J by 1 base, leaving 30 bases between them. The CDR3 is CASSHPKFVPLKFSGQETQYF. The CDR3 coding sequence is TGCGCCAGCAGCCATCCGAAATTTGTCCCACTAAAATTTAGCGGCCAAGAGACCCAGTACTTC.